Presented here are 20 T cell receptor beta chains from one specimen sequenced in a study of blood T cell repertoires in COVID-19. Here immunoSEQ multiplex PCR was the method, and the copy in TCRdb shows in-frame clones only, minus some. The sample records some 42,000 clones, 70% to 85% being singletons. The sample was peripheral blood. The receptors come from a human donor in a cohort sampled during active COVID-19.

The V gene is TRBV19, the J gene TRBJ1-2, with TRBD1 identical over 8 bases. The CDR3 sequence is 16 residues long. V gave up 8 bases and J gave up 4 bases; unmatched junction bases: 15. Germline loops: CDR1 LNHDA, CDR2 SQIVND (reference sequence). CDR3 sequence (DNA): TGTGCCAGTGCGAGCACTGTTCAGGGGGCGGGCTATGGCTACACCTTC. Protein product: CASASTVQGAGYGYTF.

V usage is TRBV11-3 and J usage is TRBJ2-1, with 8 nucleotides matching TRBD2. Germline-derived CDR1 and CDR2 are SGHNT and YENEEA. V lost 2 bases, J lost 2 bases, and 2 bases stayed unmatched. The CDR3 runs to 15 residues. CDR3 in amino acids: CASSLREGAYNEQFF. The CDR3 DNA reads as TGTGCCAGCAGCTTACGGGAGGGGGCCTACAATGAGCAGTTCTTC.

This chain links TRBV6-2 or TRBV6-3 with TRBJ1-2; weak D call: TRBD1 (6 bases). V lost 6 bases to trimming and J lost 4 bases, with 21 bases between them. Germline assignment: CDR1 MNHEY and CDR2 SVGEGT. This CDR3 spans 16 amino acids. The CDR3 DNA reads TGTGCCAGCAGACCTTCCGGACAGAGACAGAGCTATGGCTACACCTTC. Protein sequence: CASRPSGQRQSYGYTF.

The J gene is TRBJ1-2, the V gene TRBV7-9, with TRBD1 as a possible D gene (6 bases). The V end was cut by 2 bases, the J end by 4 bases, with 14 bases between. This CDR3 is 15 amino acids long. Per germline, CDR1 SEHNR and CDR2 FQNEAQ (reference sequence). CDR3 nucleotides: TGTGCCAGCAGCTTACCACAGGGAATAGGCTATGGCTACACCTTC. It encodes CASSLPQGIGYGYTF.

The chain employs TRBV7-8 and TRBJ1-2; no firm D call. V shed 1 base and J shed 0 bases, with 3 bases lying between them. Germline V gene data show CDR1 as SGHVS and CDR2 as FQNEAQ. CDR3 length: 13 amino acids. CDR3 residues: CASSLDSNYGYTF. The CDR3 nucleotides are TGTGCCAGCAGCTTAGACTCTAACTATGGCTACACCTTC.

As regards this clone: Mismatch with germline at one junction end may stem from a read error. Additional DNA sequences in this sample encode the identical CDR3. The chain joins TRBV4-2 to TRBJ1-2, with D possibly matching TRBD1 (5 bases). This CDR3 is 16 amino acids long. Germline lookup yields CDR1 LGHNA and CDR2 YNFKEQ. The CDR3 reads CASSQIDKGGDYGYTF. DNA for the CDR3: TGTGCCAGCAGCCAGATAGATAAAGGAGGGGACTATGGCTACACCTTT.

The chain employs TRBV19 and TRBJ1-2; D might be TRBD1 (5 bases). Germline V gives CDR1 LNHDA, CDR2 SQIVND (reference sequence). CDR3 length: 13 amino acids. V was cut by 4 bases and J by 4 bases, with 10 bases left in between. CDR3 sequence: CASSTGHFYGYTF. CDR3 DNA sequence: TGTGCCAGTAGTACTGGACACTTCTATGGCTACACCTTC.

This clone was picked up one time. V usage is TRBV5-4 and J usage is TRBJ1-4; 8 bases line up with TRBD1. The trim removed 4 bases at V and 8 bases at J, leaving 7 bases unmatched. This CDR3 is built from 14 residues. Germline CDR1 SGHNT, CDR2 YYREEE (reference sequence). CDR3 nucleotides: TGTGCCAGCAGCGGACAGGGACGAGACGAAAAACTGTTTTTT. As protein: CASSGQGRDEKLFF.

The rearrangement links TRBV2 to TRBJ2-7; D ambiguous. The CDR3 spans 12 residues. Trimming cost V 6 bases and J 2 bases, with 8 bases left between them. CDR1 SNHLY and CDR2 FYNNEI come from the germline V gene. CDR3 in amino acids: CASRNQAYEQYF. The DNA for the CDR3 is TGTGCCAGCAGAAATCAGGCCTACGAGCAGTACTTC.

The chain recombines TRBV2 with TRBJ1-3; 7 bases match TRBD1. Germline-derived CDR1 and CDR2 are SNHLY and FYNNEI. Trimming at V came to 5 bases and at J to 0 bases, leaving 1 base not matched to a gene. The CDR3 consists of 14 residues. DNA of the CDR3: TGTGCCAGCAGTCCAGGGGGCTCTGGAAACACCATATATTTT. This translates into CASSPGGSGNTIYF.

The chain links TRBV5-4 to TRBJ1-5; the match to TRBD1 covers 10 bases. CDR1 is SGHNT, CDR2 YYREEE, per germline (reference sequence). Trimming removed 4 bases from V and 3 bases from J; junction bases left unmatched: 4. The CDR3 extends over 15 amino acids. CDR3 amino acids: CASSPGTGVNQPQHF. As DNA, the CDR3 is TGTGCCAGCAGCCCCGGGACAGGGGTCAATCAGCCCCAGCATTTT.

The chain combines TRBV18 with TRBJ2-3, with TRBD2 matching 12 bases. The trim removed 3 bases at V and 0 bases at J, leaving 10 bases unmatched. Germline assignment: CDR1 KGHSH and CDR2 LQKENI. CDR3 size: 19 residues. Written as DNA, the CDR3 is TGTGCCAGCTCACCCCGACTAGCGGGGGACTTTGCTAGCACAGATACGCAGTATTTT. Its translation is CASSPRLAGDFASTDTQYF.

The chain uses TRBV5-1 and TRBJ2-7, with 10 nucleotides matching TRBD1. V shed 3 bases, J shed 2 bases, and the junction held 5 bases outside the gene matches. Per the germline V gene, CDR1 is SGHRS and CDR2 is YFSETQ. The CDR3 extends over 15 amino acids. The CDR3 loop is CASSSAGTGAYEQYF. Written as DNA, the CDR3 is TGCGCCAGCAGCTCGGCGGGGACAGGGGCCTACGAGCAGTACTTC.

V is TRBV28 and J is TRBJ1-4, with TRBD1 as a possible D gene (5 bases). V lost 1 base and J 5 bases, leaving 11 bases between the germline ends. This CDR3 region has 15 residues. The germline gives CDR1 MDHEN, CDR2 SYDVKM. CDR3 residues: CASSLSGVLNEKLFF. DNA of the CDR3: TGTGCCAGCAGTTTATCGGGGGTCCTAAATGAAAAACTGTTTTTT.

The rearrangement joins TRBV7-5 to TRBJ2-5; the table's D call TRBD2 went unverified against the DNA. TRBV7-5 is recorded as a pseudogene. The CDR3 is made up of 15 amino acids. DNA of the CDR3: TGTGTCAGAAGCCTAGATAGGGACTGTCAAGAGACCCAGTACTTC. Translated: CVRSLDRDCQETQYF.

The genes are TRBV7-3 and TRBJ2-1, with a tentative D call TRBD2 (5 bases). Germline values: CDR1 SGHTA, CDR2 FQGTGA. The V end lost 5 bases, the J end lost 5 bases, and 13 bases lay between the germline ends. There are 14 residues in the CDR3. CDR3 DNA sequence: TGTGCCAGCAGCCCTGGACGGGGAAACAATGAGCAGTTCTTC. Translated: CASSPGRGNNEQFF. Looking up the rest from reference TRBV7-3 and TRBJ2-1 gives the full variable domain: GAGVSQTPSNKVTEKGKYVELRCDPISGHTALYWYRQSLGQGPEFLIYFQGTGAADDSGLPNDRFFAVRPEGSVSTLKIQRTERGDSAVYLCASSPGRGNNEQFFGPGTRLTVL.

This clone appeared a few times. The CDR3, as DNA: TGTGCCAGCAGCCAACAGCCGACTATGGGTGAGCAGTTCTTC. Amino acid sequence: CASSQQPTMGEQFF. V is TRBV14 and J is TRBJ2-1; possibly TRBD2 for D (5 bases). This CDR3 region has 14 residues. Germline V gene data show CDR1 as SGHDN and CDR2 as FVKESK. Trimming took off 2 bases at V and 9 bases at J, with 14 bases between the two ends.

The chain recombines TRBV29-1 with TRBJ2-5; D may be TRBD1 (5 bases). Germline assignment: CDR1 SQVTM and CDR2 ANQGSEA. Trimming removed 7 bases from V and 2 bases from J, with 11 bases in between. This CDR3 spans 12 amino acids. The CDR3 here is CSGAQAQETQYF. In DNA, the CDR3 is TGCAGCGGGGCACAGGCACAAGAGACCCAGTACTTC.

This chain joins TRBV6-6 and TRBJ2-5; 9 bases line up with TRBD2. With 5 bases clipped from V and 5 bases from J, the junction kept 18 bases outside the gene matches. From germline, CDR1 is MNHNY and CDR2 SVGAGI (reference sequence). This CDR3 region has 18 residues. Written as DNA, the CDR3 is TGTGCCAGCAGTCGTTTCTTACCGCGAGCGGGAGGAGGGGAGACCCAGTACTTC. This sequence encodes CASSRFLPRAGGGETQYF.

This clone counts as medium-sized. This rearrangement joins TRBV4-1 to TRBJ1-3, with a weak D call TRBD1 (5 bases). The CDR3 sequence is 17 residues long. V gave up 0 bases and J gave up 2 bases, with 14 bases separating them. The germline V gene has CDR1 MGHRA and CDR2 YSYEKL. CDR3 sequence: CASSQDRGIPAGNTIYF. CDR3 bases: TGCGCCAGCAGCCAAGATCGGGGGATACCAGCTGGAAACACCATATATTTT.